These 5 T cell receptor beta chains originate from one sample sequenced in a study of CD8 T cells in ankylosing spondylitis. General study findings and limits: Made up of eight highly homologous variants, a TCR beta motif appeared characteristic of ankylosing spondylitis blood.

What these receptors recognize is not known. Each CDR3 protein is one row after TCRdb ran MiXCR on the 5' RACE reads. This sample has tens of thousands of distinct CDR3 sequences, with roughly 9% found just once. Sample: blood, either unsorted or a sorted T cell fraction (not recorded which). These receptors were taken from a male donor with ankylosing spondylitis.

In its sample, this clonotype was seen a few times. V is TRBV9 and J is TRBJ2-1; TRBD2 aligns across 9 bases. This CDR3 has 18 amino acids. V gave up 4 bases and J gave up 2 bases; unmatched junction bases: 13. Germline CDR1 reads SGDLS; CDR2 reads YYNGEE. CDR3 DNA sequence: TGTGCCAGCAGCCCCCACACAGGTTCTAGCGGGACCTACAATGAGCAGTTCTTC. Translated: CASSPHTGSSGTYNEQFF. The whole variable domain, remainder taken from reference TRBV9 and TRBJ2-1, is DSGVTQTPKHLITATGQRVTLRCSPRSGDLSVYWYQQSLDQGLQFLIQYYNGEERAKGNILERFSAQQFPDLHSELNLSSLELGDSALYFCASSPHTGSSGTYNEQFFGPGTRLTVL.

This chain joins TRBV6-1 and TRBJ1-1, with D possibly TRBD1 on 5 matching bases. The CDR3 runs to 14 residues. The V and J ends lost 6 bases and 2 bases respectively, with 13 bases between them. CDR1 MNHNS and CDR2 SASEGT come from the germline V gene. Here the CDR3 reads CASRAGTENTEAFF. CDR3 nucleotide sequence: TGTGCCAGCAGAGCTGGGACGGAAAACACTGAAGCTTTCTTT.

Many counts were recorded for this clonotype. The rearrangement uses TRBV28 and TRBJ2-7; 8 nucleotides align to TRBD1. Germline values: CDR1 MDHEN, CDR2 SYDVKM. The CDR3 is 14 amino acids. Losses at the gene ends were 3 bases for V and 2 bases for J; bases not matched to a gene: 3. In nucleotides, the CDR3 is TGTGCCAGCAGTTTTGGACAGGGTCCCTACGAGCAGTACGTC. It is translated as CASSFGQGPYEQYV.

The chain's CDR3 is CASSVLAGRNEQFF. The DNA for the CDR3 is TGTGCCAGCAGTGTACTAGCGGGACGCAATGAGCAGTTCTTC. The chain joins TRBV2 to TRBJ2-1; 10 bases match TRBD2. The germline V gene encodes CDR1 SNHLY and CDR2 FYNNEI. V trimming: 4 bases; J trimming: 6 bases; junction bases outside the gene matches: 3. This CDR3 has 14 amino acids. Together with reference TRBV2 and TRBJ2-1, the CDR3 gives the full variable domain: EPEVTQTPSHQVTQMGQEVILRCVPISNHLYFYWYRQILGQKVEFLVSFYNNEISEKSEIFDDQFSVERPDGSNFTLKIRSTKLEDSAMYFCASSVLAGRNEQFFGPGTRLTVL.

In this sample, this clonotype turned up many times. J is TRBJ2-1 and V is TRBV2; 7 bases line up with TRBD2. V gave up 6 bases and J gave up 6 bases; unmatched junction bases: 17. In germline, CDR1 is SNHLY, CDR2 FYNNEI. The CDR3 covers 17 residues. The CDR3 nucleotides read TGTGCCAGCAGCCCCCTCTTTAAGGGAGGGCCAAGCAATGAGCAGTTCTTC. Its translation is CASSPLFKGGPSNEQFF. Looking up the rest from reference TRBV2 and TRBJ2-1 gives the full variable domain: EPEVTQTPSHQVTQMGQEVILRCVPISNHLYFYWYRQILGQKVEFLVSFYNNEISEKSEIFDDQFSVERPDGSNFTLKIRSTKLEDSAMYFCASSPLFKGGPSNEQFFGPGTRLTVL.